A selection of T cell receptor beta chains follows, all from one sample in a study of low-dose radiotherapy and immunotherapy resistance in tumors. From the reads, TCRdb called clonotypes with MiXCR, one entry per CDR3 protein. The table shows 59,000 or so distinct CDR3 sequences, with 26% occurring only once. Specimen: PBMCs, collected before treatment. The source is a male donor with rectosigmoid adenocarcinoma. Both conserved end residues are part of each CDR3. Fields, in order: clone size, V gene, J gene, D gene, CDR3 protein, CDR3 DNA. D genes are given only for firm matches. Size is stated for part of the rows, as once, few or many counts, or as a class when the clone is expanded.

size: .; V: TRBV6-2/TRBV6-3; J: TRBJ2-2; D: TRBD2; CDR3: CASSLAGEFTGELFF; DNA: TGTGCCAGCAGTCTAGCGGGAGAATTTACCGGGGAGCTGTTTTTT
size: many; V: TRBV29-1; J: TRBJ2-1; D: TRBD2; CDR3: CSARPRTSGSFGSYNEQFF; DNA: TGCAGCGCCCGACCTAGGACTAGCGGGAGCTTTGGGTCCTACAATGAGCAGTTCTTC
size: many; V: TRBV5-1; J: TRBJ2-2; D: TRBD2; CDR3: CASGFTTSVNTGELFF; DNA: TGCGCCAGCGGATTTACGACTAGCGTTAACACCGGGGAGCTGTTTTTT
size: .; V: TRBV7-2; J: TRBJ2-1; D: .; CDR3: CASSQLGRGEQFF; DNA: TGTGCCAGCAGCCAGCTAGGAAGGGGTGAGCAGTTCTTC
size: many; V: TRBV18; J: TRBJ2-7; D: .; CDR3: CASSPSSSGASEQYF; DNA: TGTGCCAGCTCACCATCTTCCTCCGGGGCCAGCGAGCAGTACTTC
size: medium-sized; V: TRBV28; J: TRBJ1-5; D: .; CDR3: CASRGAGDGNQPQHF; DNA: TGTGCCAGCAGAGGTGCAGGGGATGGCAATCAGCCCCAGCATTTT
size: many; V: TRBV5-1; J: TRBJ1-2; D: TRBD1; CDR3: CASKTDRGSSGYTF; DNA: TGCGCCAGCAAAACGGACAGGGGATCCAGTGGCTACACCTTC
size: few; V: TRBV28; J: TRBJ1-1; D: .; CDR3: CATQGPNTEAFF; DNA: TGTGCCACTCAGGGACCAAACACTGAAGCTTTCTTT
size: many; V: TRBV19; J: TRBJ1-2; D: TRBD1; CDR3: CASNRVGGAGDYGYTF; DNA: TGTGCCAGCAACAGGGTAGGGGGCGCCGGGGACTATGGCTACACCTTC
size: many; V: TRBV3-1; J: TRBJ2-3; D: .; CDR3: CASSQQGGTDTQYF; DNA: TGTGCCAGCAGCCAACAGGGGGGGACAGATACGCAGTATTTT
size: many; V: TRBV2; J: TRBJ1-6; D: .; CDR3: CASSTPDPTLHF; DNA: TGTGCCAGCAGTACACCGGACCCGACCCTCCACTTT
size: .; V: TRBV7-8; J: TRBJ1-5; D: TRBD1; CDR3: CASSLGQGAVQPQHF; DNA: TGTGCCAGCAGCTTGGGACAGGGGGCTGTTCAGCCCCAGCATTTT
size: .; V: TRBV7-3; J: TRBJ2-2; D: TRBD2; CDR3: CASLLAGTGELFF; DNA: TGTGCCAGCTTACTAGCGGGAACCGGGGAGCTGTTTTTT
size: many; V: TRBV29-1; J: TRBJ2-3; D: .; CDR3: CSVDGRASANTDTQYF; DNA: TGCAGCGTTGATGGTCGGGCTAGCGCCAACACAGATACGCAGTATTTT
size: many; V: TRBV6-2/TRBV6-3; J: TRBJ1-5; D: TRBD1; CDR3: CASSFTGGGQPQHF; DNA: TGTGCCAGCAGTTTCACAGGGGGCGGTCAGCCCCAGCATTTT
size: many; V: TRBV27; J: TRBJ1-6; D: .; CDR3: CASSPEVRSAYNSPLHF; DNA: TGTGCCAGCAGCCCTGAGGTTAGGAGTGCCTATAATTCACCCCTCCACTTT